One and the same sample provided the 32 T cell receptor beta chains below, sequenced in a study of PD-L1 blockade in urothelial cancer. This table comes from immunoSEQ multiplex PCR, and its TCRdb copy is limited to in-frame clones, with some not included. The repertoire holds about 82,000 clones, with about 90% as singletons. The material sequenced was PBMCs, taken around atezolizumab (anti-PD-L1) treatment. The receptors here all came from a woman in her 70s with urothelial cancer.

The genes are TRBV5-4 and TRBJ1-1; D remains ambiguous. Germline V CDR1 and CDR2: SGHNT, YYREEE (reference sequence). CDR3 length: 16 amino acids. V lost 4 bases, J lost 0 bases, and 16 bases lay in between. CDR3 nucleotide sequence: TGTGCCAGCAGCGTGGGTGGAGAACGGTTGAACACTGAAGCTTTCTTT. Its translation is CASSVGGERLNTEAFF. The variable domain in full, completed from reference TRBV5-4 and TRBJ1-1, reads ETGVTQSPTHLIKTRGQQVTLRCSSQSGHNTVSWYQQALGQGPQFIFQYYREEENGRGNFPPRFSGLQFPNYSSELNVNALELDDSALYLCASSVGGERLNTEAFFGQGTRLTVV.

The chain carries TRBV7-9 and TRBJ2-1; no reliable D call. There are 15 residues in the CDR3. V was pared by 5 bases and J by 0 bases, with 11 bases between. Germline V gives CDR1 SEHNR, CDR2 FQNEAQ (reference sequence). As DNA, the CDR3 is TGTGCCAGCAGCCCCGGAAGGAGCTCCTACAATGAGCAGTTCTTC. Amino acid sequence: CASSPGRSSYNEQFF.

This chain uses TRBV14 with TRBJ2-1; tentatively, D is TRBD2 (6 bases). Germline CDR1 is SGHDN and CDR2 is FVKESK. The CDR3 is 13 amino acids. Trimming removed 5 bases from V and 9 bases from J, with 14 bases in between. CDR3 amino acids: CASSSTSLGEQFF. The CDR3 DNA reads TGTGCCAGCAGCTCGACTAGTTTGGGTGAGCAGTTCTTC.

This clone was seen once. The CDR3 is CASSLEGTESGYTF. The CDR3 bases are TGCGCCAGCAGCTTGGAAGGGACAGAGAGTGGCTACACCTTC. The J gene is TRBJ1-2, the V gene TRBV5-1; TRBD1 agrees at 7 bases. The CDR3 length is 14 residues. V shed 0 bases, J shed 7 bases, and the junction held 6 bases outside the gene matches. In germline, CDR1 is SGHRS, CDR2 YFSETQ.

This chain links TRBV27 with TRBJ1-4; D is uncertain. V was shortened by 1 base and J by 0 bases, with 6 bases between the two germline ends. Germline CDR1 is MNHEY and CDR2 is SMNVEV (reference sequence). The CDR3 has 15 amino acids. The CDR3 sequence is CASSLFGATNEKLFF. CDR3 coding DNA: TGTGCCAGCAGTTTATTCGGTGCAACTAATGAAAAACTGTTTTTT.

The count of this clone is one. The chain employs TRBV5-1 and TRBJ2-5, with D perhaps matching TRBD2 (6 bases). The V end was cut by 0 bases, the J end by 2 bases, with 14 bases between. CDR1 is SGHRS and CDR2 is YFSETQ in the germline V gene. The CDR3 covers 16 residues. CDR3 sequence reads: CASSLEGLLLQETQYF. The DNA of the CDR3 is TGCGCCAGCAGCTTGGAGGGACTCCTGTTACAAGAGACCCAGTACTTC.

This sequence joins TRBV5-4 and TRBJ2-7, with 9 nucleotides matching TRBD1. CDR3 length: 13 residues. CDR1 is SGHNT and CDR2 is YYREEE in the germline V gene (reference sequence). After removal of 2 bases from V and 5 bases from J, the junction contained 2 bases not matched to a gene. Here the CDR3 DNA reads TGTGCCAGCAGCTTAACAGGGGGCCACGAGCAGTACTTC. Protein: CASSLTGGHEQYF.

This chain uses TRBV7-3 with TRBJ2-3, with D perhaps TRBD2 (5 bases). Trimming cost V 3 bases and J 5 bases, with 12 bases left between them. The CDR3 sequence is 14 residues long. CDR1 and CDR2 (germline): SGHTA, FQGTGA. As DNA, the CDR3 is TGTGCCAGCAGCTTTGGTCTAGCTCAAGATACGCAGTATTTT. Its translation: CASSFGLAQDTQYF.

This clone was observed a single time. The chain links TRBV28 to TRBJ1-2; no firm D call. The length of the CDR3 is 13 residues. V dropped 7 bases and J dropped 0 bases, with 9 bases sitting between them. Germline CDR1 is MDHEN and CDR2 is SYDVKM. In DNA, the CDR3 is TGTGCCAGCAAAACAGCCGCTAACTATGGCTACACCTTC. It translates to CASKTAANYGYTF.

The V gene is TRBV18, the J gene TRBJ2-3, with a weak D call TRBD2 (5 bases). The germline gives CDR1 KGHSH, CDR2 LQKENI. Trimming took 2 bases from V and 1 from J, leaving 10 bases between them. This CDR3 comprises 15 residues. DNA for the CDR3: TGTGCCAGCTCACCAGGAGCGGAGCGCACAGATACGCAGTATTTT. Amino acids: CASSPGAERTDTQYF.

This clone was detected once. This chain connects TRBV28 to TRBJ1-5, with D unresolved. Germline V lookup: CDR1 MDHEN, CDR2 SYDVKM. There are 12 residues in the CDR3. V lost 6 bases and J lost 2, with 5 bases in between. The CDR3 region is CASRTGNQPQHF. CDR3 bases: TGTGCCAGCAGAACAGGCAATCAGCCCCAGCATTTT.

The chain is built from TRBV11-2 and TRBJ2-1, with D hard to call. With 7 bases removed from V and 3 bases from J, the gap between germline ends came to 10 bases. Germline loops: CDR1 SGHAT, CDR2 FQNNGV. The CDR3 runs 13 residues. The CDR3 sequence: CASKSVLYNEQFF. The CDR3 coding sequence is TGTGCCAGCAAGTCGGTACTCTACAATGAGCAGTTCTTC.

The chain has TRBV7-6 and TRBJ2-2; D gene unclear. Trimming cost V 4 bases and J 2 bases, with 5 bases left between them. The CDR3 is 13 residues long. In germline, CDR1 is SGHVS, CDR2 FNYEAQ. The CDR3 nucleotides read TGTGCCAGCAGCTCCGTTAACACCGGGGAGCTGTTTTTT. Protein product: CASSSVNTGELFF.

J is TRBJ1-2 and V is TRBV5-4; 7 bases align to TRBD1. Germline CDR1 SGHNT, CDR2 YYREEE (reference sequence). This CDR3 spans 15 amino acids. V lost 4 bases and J lost 0; bases outside the gene matches: 6. CDR3 sequence reads: CASSLGTDTNYGYTF. The CDR3 nucleotides read TGTGCCAGCAGCCTGGGGACAGATACTAACTATGGCTACACCTTC.

V and J are TRBV9 and TRBJ1-1; D unclear. Trimming removed 0 bases from V and 4 bases from J, with 7 bases in between. This CDR3 contains 13 residues. Per the germline V gene, CDR1 is SGDLS and CDR2 is YYNGEE. The CDR3 DNA is TGTGCCAGCAGCGTAGGGGAGGCCACTGAAGCTTTCTTT. It codes for CASSVGEATEAFF.

This clone was recorded once. This chain links TRBV4-2 with TRBJ2-3, with TRBD1 as a possible D gene (6 bases). Trimming shortened V by 6 bases and J by 0 bases, and 16 bases separated the two germline ends. Germline lookup yields CDR1 LGHNA and CDR2 YNFKEQ. The CDR3 totals 16 residues. The CDR3 region is CASSLQGPPSTDTQYF. In DNA, the CDR3 is TGTGCCAGCAGTCTCCAGGGGCCCCCTAGCACAGATACGCAGTATTTT.

This chain links TRBV18 with TRBJ2-7; 12 bases align to TRBD2. This CDR3 contains 15 residues. Germline V gene data show CDR1 as KGHSH and CDR2 as LQKENI. Trimming at V came to 3 bases and at J to 3 bases, leaving 3 bases not matched to a gene. The CDR3 DNA reads as TGTGCCAGCTCACCTCGGACTAGCGGGATCTACGAGCAGTACTTC. This codes for CASSPRTSGIYEQYF.

This clone was seen once. The chain couples TRBV6-6 to TRBJ2-2; 11 nucleotides align to TRBD1. Germline lookup yields CDR1 MNHNY and CDR2 SVGAGI (reference sequence). The CDR3 loop spans 16 amino acids. Trimming cost V 6 bases and J 4 bases; bases outside gene matches: 7. CDR3 in amino acids: CASRAGTGGFTGELFF. CDR3 nucleotide sequence: TGTGCCAGCAGGGCAGGGACAGGGGGTTTCACCGGGGAGCTGTTTTTT.

The rearrangement joins TRBV7-2 to TRBJ2-1, with TRBD2 matching over 8 bases. CDR1 and CDR2 from the germline V gene are SGHTA and FQGNSA. The V and J ends lost 3 bases and 3 bases, in that order; junction bases with no gene match: 16. The CDR3 length is 19 residues. The CDR3 DNA reads as TGTGCCAGCAGCTTTCTCTACTCTCGACTAGCGCCATACTACAATGAGCAGTTCTTC. Translation: CASSFLYSRLAPYYNEQFF. Supplemented by reference TRBV7-2 and TRBJ2-1, the full variable domain reads GAGVSQSPSNKVTEKGKDVELRCDPISGHTALYWYRQSLGQGLEFLIYFQGNSAPDKSGLPSDRFSAERTGGSVSTLTIQRTQQEDSAVYLCASSFLYSRLAPYYNEQFFGPGTRLTVL.

This sequence joins TRBV30 and TRBJ2-1, with a possible D match to TRBD2 (6 bases). This CDR3 spans 13 amino acids. V was clipped by 5 bases and J by 4 bases, with 12 bases between them. CDR1 is GTSNPN and CDR2 is SVGIG in the germline V gene (reference sequence). CDR3 protein: CAWARGLYNEQFF. In DNA form, the CDR3 reads TGTGCCTGGGCTCGGGGACTTTACAATGAGCAGTTCTTC.

The rearrangement joins TRBV9 to TRBJ2-3; 8 nucleotides agree with TRBD2. Germline assignment: CDR1 SGDLS and CDR2 YYNGEE. J lost 8 bases, V lost 2 bases, and 13 bases had no gene match. There are 16 residues in the CDR3. This chain's CDR3 is CASSVGAGGRGGTQYF. The CDR3, as DNA: TGTGCCAGCAGCGTCGGCGCGGGAGGCCGTGGGGGTACGCAGTATTTT.

This clone was seen just once. The rearrangement uses TRBV25-1 and TRBJ2-2; 7 positions agree with TRBD1. Germline V lookup: CDR1 MGHDK, CDR2 SYGVNS. CDR3 length: 14 residues. Unmatched junction bases numbered 5, after V lost 7 bases and J lost 3 bases. CDR3 sequence (DNA): TGTGCCAGCATTCGACAGGGAGACACCGGGGAGCTGTTTTTT. It encodes CASIRQGDTGELFF. Filled out from reference TRBV25-1 and TRBJ2-2, the complete variable domain reads EADIYQTPRYLVIGTGKKITLECSQTMGHDKMYWYQQDPGMELHLIHYSYGVNSTEKGDLSSESTVSRIRTEHFPLTLESARPSHTSQYLCASIRQGDTGELFFGEGSRLTVL.

This chain connects TRBV5-1 to TRBJ1-2; D is perhaps TRBD1 (5 bases). The CDR3 totals 14 residues. V lost 4 bases, J lost 7 bases, and 17 bases lay in between. CDR1 is SGHRS and CDR2 is YFSETQ in the germline V gene. This chain's CDR3 is CASSADTPLFGYTF. The CDR3 DNA sequence: TGCGCCAGCAGCGCGGACACGCCACTTTTTGGCTACACCTTC.

The V call is TRBV5-4, the J call TRBJ2-2, with a possible D match to TRBD2 (6 bases). Germline lookup yields CDR1 SGHNT and CDR2 YYREEE (reference sequence). The CDR3 has 15 residues. Trimming shortened V by 2 bases and J by 1 base, and 9 bases separated the two germline ends. CDR3 in DNA: TGTGCCAGCAGCTTAAGTAGCGGGAACACCGGGGAGCTGTTTTTT. Translation: CASSLSSGNTGELFF. Looking up the rest from reference TRBV5-4 and TRBJ2-2 gives the full variable domain: ETGVTQSPTHLIKTRGQQVTLRCSSQSGHNTVSWYQQALGQGPQFIFQYYREEENGRGNFPPRFSGLQFPNYSSELNVNALELDDSALYLCASSLSSGNTGELFFGEGSRLTVL.

The chain recombines TRBV13 with TRBJ2-7; 8 bases are a match to TRBD1. The length of the CDR3 is 15 residues. Germline assignment: CDR1 PRHDT and CDR2 FYEKMQ (reference sequence). J was trimmed by 1 base and V by 5 bases; bases with no gene match: 7. CDR3: CASSGYRGESYEQYF. Here the CDR3 DNA reads TGTGCCAGCAGCGGCTACAGGGGGGAATCCTACGAGCAGTACTTC.

V and J are TRBV2 and TRBJ1-1; 9 bases fit TRBD1. Germline assignment: CDR1 SNHLY and CDR2 FYNNEI. This CDR3 region has 14 residues. The V gene end was trimmed by 7 bases and the J gene end by 4 bases; junction bases not matched to a gene: 7. The CDR3 region has the DNA TGTGCCAGCATTAGGACAGGGGTTTTCACTGAAGCTTTCTTT. Translated, it gives CASIRTGVFTEAFF.

This clone was recorded many times. The chain links TRBV2 to TRBJ1-2, with D hard to call. The CDR3 is 12 amino acids. V lost 8 bases, J lost 7 bases, and 14 bases lay in between. Germline V gene lookup returns CDR1 SNHLY and CDR2 FYNNEI. CDR3: CASPTEGSGYTF. The CDR3 region has the DNA TGTGCCAGCCCAACGGAGGGTAGTGGCTACACCTTC.

The count of this clone is one. The chain employs TRBV5-1 and TRBJ2-7; the match to TRBD1 covers 7 bases. The CDR3 sequence is 17 residues long. Germline loops: CDR1 SGHRS, CDR2 YFSETQ. V lost 1 base and J lost 0; bases outside the gene matches: 10. This CDR3 reads CASSLTWGQPSSYEQYF. The CDR3 DNA reads as TGCGCCAGCAGCTTGACTTGGGGACAGCCGAGCTCCTACGAGCAGTACTTC.

This chain connects TRBV19 to TRBJ2-1; 10 nucleotides align to TRBD2. Unmatched junction bases numbered 3, after V lost 6 bases and J lost 7 bases. Germline V lookup: CDR1 LNHDA, CDR2 SQIVND (reference sequence). The CDR3 has 13 residues. The CDR3 region is CASSLAGDNEQFF. CDR3 sequence (DNA): TGTGCCAGTAGCCTAGCGGGGGATAATGAGCAGTTCTTC.

V is TRBV15 and J is TRBJ2-1; D is perhaps TRBD2 (6 bases). Germline CDR1 and CDR2: LNHNV and YYDKDF (reference sequence). The V gene lost 1 base and the J gene lost 4 bases, with 11 bases spanning the gap. The CDR3 contains 15 residues. The CDR3 nucleotides are TGTGCCACCAGCAGAGCGGCGGGACCTTACAATGAGCAGTTCTTC. Residues: CATSRAAGPYNEQFF.

This clone appeared a single time. The chain is built from TRBV19 and TRBJ2-7, with 14 bases aligning to TRBD2. V was clipped by 5 bases and J by 4 bases; unmatched bases: 4. Germline loops: CDR1 LNHDA, CDR2 SQIVND (reference sequence). CDR3 length equals 15 residues. The DNA for the CDR3 is TGTGCCAGTAGTGGGACTAGCGGGAGACTGTACGAGCAGTACTTC. This translates into CASSGTSGRLYEQYF.

This clone was recorded only once. The chain carries TRBV10-3 and TRBJ2-3; TRBD2 might be the D (5 bases). The V end was cut by 4 bases, the J end by 2 bases, with 16 bases between. Germline V gene lookup returns CDR1 ENHRY and CDR2 SYGVKD. This CDR3 has 16 amino acids. CDR3 sequence (DNA): TGTGCCATCAGTGGACGCAAACTCGGGGTCACAGATACGCAGTATTTT. Residues: CAISGRKLGVTDTQYF.